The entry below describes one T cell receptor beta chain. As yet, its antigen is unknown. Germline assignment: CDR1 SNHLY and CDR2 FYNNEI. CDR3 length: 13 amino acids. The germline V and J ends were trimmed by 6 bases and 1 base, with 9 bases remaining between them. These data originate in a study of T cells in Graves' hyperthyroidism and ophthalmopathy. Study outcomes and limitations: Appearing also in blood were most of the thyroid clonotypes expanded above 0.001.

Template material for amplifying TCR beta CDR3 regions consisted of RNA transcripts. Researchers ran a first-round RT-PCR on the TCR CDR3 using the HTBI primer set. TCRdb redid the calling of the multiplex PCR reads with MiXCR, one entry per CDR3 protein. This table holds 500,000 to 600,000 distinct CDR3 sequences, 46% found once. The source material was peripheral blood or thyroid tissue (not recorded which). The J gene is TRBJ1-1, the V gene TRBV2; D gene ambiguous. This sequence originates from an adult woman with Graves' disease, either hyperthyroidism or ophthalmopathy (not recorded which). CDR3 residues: CASRIPQNTEAFF. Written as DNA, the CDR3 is TGTGCCAGCAGGATACCGCAGAACACTGAAGCTTTCTTT.